This T cell receptor (beta chain) appears in the sequencing data of a study of identical twins' blood T cells. Study summary: Roughly 6 alpha and roughly six beta libraries together yielded about 46 million reads.

Turning to this clonotype: Its antigen is unidentified.

Source study methods: Each donor had about 90,000 to nearly 500,000 clonotypes. One entry per CDR3 protein results from TCRdb running MiXCR on the 5' RACE reads. The V and J calls and clone size are TCRdb's, not the authors'. The top ten hold more than 5.5% of the sample, which has fewer than 450,000 distinct CDR3 sequences, over 25% seen once. The study, taken as a whole, reports: Environmental influences on twin similarity could not be excluded.

Trimming stripped 5 bases from V and 3 bases from J, with 14 bases between. CDR1 DFQATT and CDR2 SNEGSKA come from the germline V gene (reference sequence). The CDR3 has 14 amino acids. The source is a woman aged 18-55 years in good health. The rearrangement links TRBV20-1 to TRBJ1-5; D not certain. Source material: PBMCs. DNA of the CDR3: TGCAGTGCTCGCCGGGCCCTACCCAATCAGCCCCAGCATTTT. It specifies CSARRALPNQPQHF.